Below, one TCR beta chain is given with its context. This sample is part of a study of blood T cell repertoires in COVID-19. Looking at the study overall: The United States, Italy and Spain supplied acute and convalescent COVID-19 samples. In each case, the material was cDNA or gDNA derived from T cells, B-cell-depleted T cells, or PBMCs.

After removal of 3 bases from V and 0 bases from J, the junction contained 10 bases not matched to a gene. This CDR3 has 17 residues. Germline-derived CDR1 and CDR2 are LNHDA and SQIVND (reference sequence). Sequencing used immunoSEQ multiplex PCR; TCRdb keeps in-frame clones, though not all of them. The data hold approximately 250,000 clones, with 83% observed a single time. The receptor comes from a human donor in a cohort sampled during active COVID-19. Sequencing was performed on peripheral blood. The rearrangement joins TRBV19 to TRBJ2-7; 8 nucleotides match TRBD2. As DNA, the CDR3 is TGTGCCAGTAGTATTAGCGGGATCGGGATAAACTCCTACGAGCAGTACTTC. It codes for CASSISGIGINSYEQYF.